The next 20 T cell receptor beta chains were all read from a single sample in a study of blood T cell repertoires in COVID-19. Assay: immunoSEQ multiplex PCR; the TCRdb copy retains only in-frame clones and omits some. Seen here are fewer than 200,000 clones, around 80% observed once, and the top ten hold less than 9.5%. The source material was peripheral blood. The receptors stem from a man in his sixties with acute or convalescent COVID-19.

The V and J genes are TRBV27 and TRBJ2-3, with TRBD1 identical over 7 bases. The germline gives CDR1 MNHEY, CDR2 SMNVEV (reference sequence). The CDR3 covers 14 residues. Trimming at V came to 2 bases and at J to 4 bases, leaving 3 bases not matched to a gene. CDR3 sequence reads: CASSLSDRADTQYF. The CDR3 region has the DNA TGTGCCAGCAGTTTAAGTGACAGGGCAGATACGCAGTATTTT.

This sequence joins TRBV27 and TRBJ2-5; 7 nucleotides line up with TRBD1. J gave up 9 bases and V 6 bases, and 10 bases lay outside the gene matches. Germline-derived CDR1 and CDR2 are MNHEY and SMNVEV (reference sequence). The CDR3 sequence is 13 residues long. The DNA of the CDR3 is TGTGCCAGCAGAGGCAGGGGGTATATCGCCCAGTACTTC. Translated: CASRGRGYIAQYF.

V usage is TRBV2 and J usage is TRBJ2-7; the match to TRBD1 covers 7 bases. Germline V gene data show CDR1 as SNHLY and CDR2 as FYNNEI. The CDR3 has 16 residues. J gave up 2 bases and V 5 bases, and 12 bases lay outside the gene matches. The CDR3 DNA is TGTGCCAGCAGTCAGCGGAGACAGGGATTTACCTACGAGCAGTACTTC. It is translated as CASSQRRQGFTYEQYF. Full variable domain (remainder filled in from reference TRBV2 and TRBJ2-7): EPEVTQTPSHQVTQMGQEVILRCVPISNHLYFYWYRQILGQKVEFLVSFYNNEISEKSEIFDDQFSVERPDGSNFTLKIRSTKLEDSAMYFCASSQRRQGFTYEQYFGPGTRLTVT.

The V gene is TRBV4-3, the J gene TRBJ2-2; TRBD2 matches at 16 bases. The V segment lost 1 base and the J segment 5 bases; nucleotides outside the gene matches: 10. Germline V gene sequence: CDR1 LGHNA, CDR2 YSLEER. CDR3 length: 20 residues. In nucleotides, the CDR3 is TGCGCCAGCAGCCAAGCTCCGGGACTAGCGGGGGGGTCCGGGACCGGGGAGCTGTTTTTT. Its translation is CASSQAPGLAGGSGTGELFF.

For the CDR3, the DNA is TGTGCCAGCAGCTTAGGGGGACAGATGAACACTGAAGCTTTCTTT. Its protein product is CASSLGGQMNTEAFF. This rearrangement joins TRBV13 to TRBJ1-1, with TRBD1 matching over 7 bases. V dropped 0 bases and J dropped 0; count of bases not matched to a gene: 1. This CDR3 contains 15 residues. In germline, CDR1 is PRHDT, CDR2 FYEKMQ (reference sequence).

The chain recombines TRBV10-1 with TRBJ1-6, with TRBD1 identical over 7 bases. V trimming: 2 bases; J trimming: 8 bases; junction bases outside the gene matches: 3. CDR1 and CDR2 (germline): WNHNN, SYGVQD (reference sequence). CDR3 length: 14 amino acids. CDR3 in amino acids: CASSEIDRDSPLHF. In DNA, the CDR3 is TGCGCCAGCAGTGAGATCGACAGGGATTCACCCCTCCACTTT.

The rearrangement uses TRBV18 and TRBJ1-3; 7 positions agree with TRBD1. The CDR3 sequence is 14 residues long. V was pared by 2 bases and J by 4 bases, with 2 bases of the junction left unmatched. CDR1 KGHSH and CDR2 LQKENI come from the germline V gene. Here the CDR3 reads CASSPTGVGNTIYF. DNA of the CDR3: TGTGCCAGCTCACCAACAGGGGTCGGAAACACCATATATTTT.

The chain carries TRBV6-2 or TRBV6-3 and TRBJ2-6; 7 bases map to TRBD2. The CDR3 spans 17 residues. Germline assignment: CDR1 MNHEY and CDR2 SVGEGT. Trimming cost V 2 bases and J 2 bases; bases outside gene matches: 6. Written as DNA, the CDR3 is TGTGCCAGCAGTTACGTTTCGGGGGGACCTGGGGCCAACGTCCTGACTTTC. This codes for CASSYVSGGPGANVLTF.

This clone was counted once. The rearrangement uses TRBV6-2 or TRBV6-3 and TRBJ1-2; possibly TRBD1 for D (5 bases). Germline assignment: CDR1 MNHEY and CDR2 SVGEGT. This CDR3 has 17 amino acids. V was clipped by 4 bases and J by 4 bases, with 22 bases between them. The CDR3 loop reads CASSSLRSTDIIYGYTF. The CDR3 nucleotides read TGTGCCAGCAGTTCCCTCCGATCGACGGACATAATCTATGGCTACACCTTC.

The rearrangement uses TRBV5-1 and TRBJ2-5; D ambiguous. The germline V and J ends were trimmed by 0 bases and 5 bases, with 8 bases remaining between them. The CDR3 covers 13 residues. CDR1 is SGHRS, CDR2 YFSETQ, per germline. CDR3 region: CASSLGARETQYF. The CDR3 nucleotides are TGCGCCAGCAGCTTGGGCGCCCGGGAGACCCAGTACTTC.

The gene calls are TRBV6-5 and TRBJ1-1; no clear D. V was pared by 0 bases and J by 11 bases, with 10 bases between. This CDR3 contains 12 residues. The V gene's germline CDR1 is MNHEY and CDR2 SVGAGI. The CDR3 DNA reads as TGTGCCAGCAGTTACTCGGGCGGGGTGGCTTTCTTT. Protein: CASSYSGGVAFF.

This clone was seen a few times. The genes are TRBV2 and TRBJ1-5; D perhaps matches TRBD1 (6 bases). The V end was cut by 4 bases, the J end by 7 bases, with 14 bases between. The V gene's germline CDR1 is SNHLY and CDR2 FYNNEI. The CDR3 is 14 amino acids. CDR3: CASSGSRGPQPQHF. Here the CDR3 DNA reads TGTGCCAGCAGTGGAAGCAGGGGCCCCCAGCCCCAGCATTTT.

The CDR3 DNA is TGTGCCAGCAGCCTCCGGACAGGGGGCCGACCAGATACGCAGTATTTT. Protein: CASSLRTGGRPDTQYF. The rearrangement uses TRBV7-9 and TRBJ2-3; TRBD1 agrees at 11 bases. Trimming removed 5 bases from V and 4 bases from J; junction bases left unmatched: 8. The CDR3 has 16 residues. CDR1 SEHNR and CDR2 FQNEAQ come from the germline V gene (reference sequence).

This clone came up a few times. In DNA form, the CDR3 reads TGTGCCAGCAGCTTGCATCTTCCGGGACTAGCGCACGGGGAGCTGTTTTTT. This sequence encodes CASSLHLPGLAHGELFF. The rearrangement uses TRBV5-4 and TRBJ2-2, with 10 positions matching TRBD2. CDR3 length equals 17 residues. Germline V gene sequence: CDR1 SGHNT, CDR2 YYREEE (reference sequence). Trimming at V came to 1 base and at J to 7 bases, leaving 10 bases not matched to a gene.

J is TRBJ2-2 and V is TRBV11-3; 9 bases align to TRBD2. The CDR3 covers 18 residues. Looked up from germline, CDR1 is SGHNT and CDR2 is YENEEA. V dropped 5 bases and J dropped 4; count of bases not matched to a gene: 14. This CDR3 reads CASSPSPGLAFTTGELFF. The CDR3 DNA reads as TGTGCCAGCAGCCCCTCGCCGGGACTAGCTTTTACCACCGGGGAGCTGTTTTTT.

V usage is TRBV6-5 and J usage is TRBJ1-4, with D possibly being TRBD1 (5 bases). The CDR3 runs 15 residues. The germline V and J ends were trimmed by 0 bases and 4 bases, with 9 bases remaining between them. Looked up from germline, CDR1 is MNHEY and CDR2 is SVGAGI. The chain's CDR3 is CASSYSGQVNEKLFF. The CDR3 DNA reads TGTGCCAGCAGTTACTCGGGGCAGGTTAATGAAAAACTGTTTTTT.

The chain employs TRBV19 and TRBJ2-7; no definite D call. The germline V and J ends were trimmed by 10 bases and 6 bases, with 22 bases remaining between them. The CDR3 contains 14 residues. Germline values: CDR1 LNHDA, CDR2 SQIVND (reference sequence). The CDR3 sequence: CATESGPIQTEQYF. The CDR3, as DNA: TGTGCCACCGAATCGGGTCCTATTCAAACCGAGCAGTACTTC.

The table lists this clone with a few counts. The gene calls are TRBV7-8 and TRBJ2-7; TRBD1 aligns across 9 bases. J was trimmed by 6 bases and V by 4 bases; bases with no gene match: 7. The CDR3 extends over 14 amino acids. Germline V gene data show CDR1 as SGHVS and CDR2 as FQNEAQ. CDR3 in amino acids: CASSSRGQGGEQYF. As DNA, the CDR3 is TGTGCCAGCAGCTCGAGGGGACAGGGTGGCGAGCAGTACTTC.

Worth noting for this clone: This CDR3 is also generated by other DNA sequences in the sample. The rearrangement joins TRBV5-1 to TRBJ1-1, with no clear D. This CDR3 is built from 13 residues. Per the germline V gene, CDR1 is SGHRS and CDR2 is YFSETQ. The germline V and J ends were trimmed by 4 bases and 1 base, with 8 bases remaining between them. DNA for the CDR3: TGCGCCAGCAGCCCAAACAGGAACACTGAAGCTTTCTTT. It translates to CASSPNRNTEAFF. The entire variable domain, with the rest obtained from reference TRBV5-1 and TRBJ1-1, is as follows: KAGVTQTPRYLIKTRGQQVTLSCSPISGHRSVSWYQQTPGQGLQFLFEYFSETQRNKGNFPGRFSGRQFSNSRSEMNVSTLELGDSALYLCASSPNRNTEAFFGQGTRLTVV.

This CDR3 reads CATSRDFRVANEKLFF. The CDR3 DNA follows: TGTGCCACCAGCAGAGATTTTCGAGTGGCTAATGAAAAACTGTTTTTT. The chain links TRBV15 to TRBJ1-4; D uncertain. The germline V and J ends were trimmed by 0 bases and 3 bases, with 11 bases remaining between them. CDR3 length: 16 residues. The germline V gene has CDR1 LNHNV and CDR2 YYDKDF (reference sequence).